These 17 T cell receptor beta chains originate from one sample sequenced in a study of tumor-infiltrating lymphocytes in primary liver carcinoma. Taking 20-30 mg of unsorted bulk tissue, the authors co-extracted RNA and DNA. A constant-region primer served to make TCR beta cDNA from around 500 ng total RNA. Three-round nested multiplex PCR performed with slightly modified ARM-PCR produced the TCR beta libraries. Both of the initial two PCR rounds ran for nine to ten cycles and employed TRBV1-TRBV30 forward primers alongside a C-beta reverse primer. One entry per CDR3 protein results from TCRdb running MiXCR on the multiplex PCR reads. This table holds tens of thousands of distinct CDR3 sequences, about three quarters found once. Sequencing used liver tumor tissue from sampling region 5. Subset in this sample: tumor region T5, tumor centre. Source of these receptors: a man between 40 and 49 years old with primary liver carcinoma and hepatitis B virus infection.

V and J are TRBV5-6 and TRBJ2-7, with a possible D match to TRBD1 (6 bases). The CDR3 is 16 residues long. Per germline, CDR1 SGHDT and CDR2 YYEEEE. V was trimmed by 0 bases and J by 7 bases, leaving 20 bases between them. As DNA, the CDR3 is TGTGCCAGCAGCTTGGAGGGGGTAAGCTCCTACAATGAGCAGTACTTC. As protein: CASSLEGVSSYNEQYF.

Turning to this clonotype: A junction boundary mismatches the germline segment, possibly from a read error. The chain employs TRBV6-5 and TRBJ1-4; D is undetermined. The CDR3 is 17 residues long. CDR1 MNHEY and CDR2 SVGAGI come from the germline V gene. CDR3: CAISYYWDSALNENLFF. CDR3 DNA: TGTGCCATCAGTTACTATTGGGATTCGGCGCTTAATGAAAACCTGTTTTTT.

To note about this clonotype: Just one base apart from a much larger clone, this may be a read error. The V and J genes are TRBV7-8 and TRBJ1-2; TRBD1 agrees at 8 bases. V was pared by 7 bases and J by 2 bases, with 6 bases of the junction left unmatched. This CDR3 has 14 amino acids. CDR1 and CDR2 (germline): SGHVS, FQNEAQ. CDR3 residues: CASILGQVNYGYTF. DNA for the CDR3: TGTGCCAGCATCTTGGGACAGGTCAACTATGGCTACACCTTC.

In the case of this clonotype: Its ends do not fully match the called genes, so a read error is possible. The rearrangement uses TRBV28 and TRBJ2-3; D gene ambiguous. This CDR3 comprises 14 residues. The V gene's germline CDR1 is MDHEN and CDR2 SYDVKM. CDR3 amino acids: CVSSTRVSTDTQYF. DNA for the CDR3: TGTGTCAGCAGTACACGGGTGAGCACAGATACGCAGTATTTT.

Comment on this clonotype: A read error may account for a junction end that differs from germline. J is TRBJ2-5 and V is TRBV4-1; 10 bases are a match to TRBD2. This CDR3 is built from 16 residues. Per the germline V gene, CDR1 is MGHRA and CDR2 is YSYEKL. The CDR3 coding sequence is TGCGCCAGCGGCCAAGATCGAGCGGGAGGGGGAGAGACCCACTACTTC. Amino acids: CASGQDRAGGGETHYF.

As concerns this clonotype: It is likely a read error, because the conserved phenylalanine at the end of the CDR3 is missing. The chain joins TRBV29-1 to TRBJ1-2; 9 bases are a match to TRBD1. The trim removed 7 bases at V and 2 bases at J, leaving 8 bases unmatched. Per germline, CDR1 SQVTM and CDR2 ANQGSEA. CDR3 length: 14 amino acids. The CDR3, as DNA: TGCAGCGCGCGAGCCGGGACAGGGAACTATGGCTACACCTCC. It specifies CSARAGTGNYGYTS.

This clonotype was counted many times. This sequence joins TRBV28 and TRBJ2-7; TRBD1 matches at 12 bases. The CDR3 is made up of 15 amino acids. V was clipped by 3 bases and J by 6 bases; unmatched bases: 6. CDR1 and CDR2 from the germline V gene are MDHEN and SYDVKM. The CDR3 protein is CASSLGGQGASEQYF. The CDR3 DNA is TGTGCCAGCAGTTTGGGGGGACAGGGGGCATCCGAGCAGTACTTC.

Notes on this clonotype: With a much larger clone just one base away, this may be a read error. This chain uses TRBV19 with TRBJ2-7; 8 nucleotides agree with TRBD2. Germline V CDR1 and CDR2: LNHDA, SQIVND (reference sequence). This CDR3 is 13 amino acids long. The CDR3 is CASSLPAGDEQHF. The CDR3 nucleotides read TGTGCCAGTAGTTTGCCAGCGGGAGACGAGCAGCACTTC.

V and J are TRBV12-3 or TRBV12-4 and TRBJ2-3, with D tentatively TRBD2 (5 bases). The V end was cut by 7 bases, the J end by 10 bases, with 18 bases between. The CDR3 runs 13 residues. CDR3 bases: TGTGCCAGCAAGGGCAGGACTTACGATGCGCAGTATTTT. Translated, it gives CASKGRTYDAQYF.

The chain employs TRBV28 and TRBJ2-2; 8 bases align to TRBD2. The CDR3 loop spans 12 amino acids. Per germline, CDR1 MDHEN and CDR2 SYDVKM. The trim removed 11 bases at V and 6 bases at J, leaving 5 bases unmatched. The CDR3, as DNA: TGTGCCGTCCGAGCGGGGGCCGGGGAGCTGTTTTTT. This sequence encodes CAVRAGAGELFF. Complete variable domain (other parts from reference TRBV28 and TRBJ2-2): DVKVTQSSRYLVKRTGEKVFLECVQDMDHENMFWYRQDPGLGLRLIYFSYDVKMKEKGDIPEGYSVSREKKERFSLILESASTNQTSMYLCAVRAGAGELFFGEGSRLTVL.

The chain carries TRBV7-9 and TRBJ2-7; tentatively, D is TRBD1 (6 bases). V gave up 5 bases and J gave up 9 bases, with 20 bases separating them. CDR3 length: 14 amino acids. Germline V gene data show CDR1 as SEHNR and CDR2 as FQNEAQ (reference sequence). The DNA of the CDR3 is TGTGCCAGCAGCCTTCTGGGGGCCTACAATGGGCAGTACTTC. This sequence encodes CASSLLGAYNGQYF.

This clonotype came up many times. The chain links TRBV4-2 to TRBJ2-7; TRBD1 is a possible D gene (5 bases). The V end lost 4 bases, the J end lost 2 bases, and 6 bases lay between the germline ends. The CDR3 sequence is 12 residues long. Germline V lookup: CDR1 LGHNA, CDR2 YNFKEQ. DNA for the CDR3: TGTGCCAGCAGCCCGGACACCTACGAGCAGTACTTC. Translated, it gives CASSPDTYEQYF.

Note on this clonotype: A much larger clone is a single base away; this may be a read error. J is TRBJ2-5 and V is TRBV28, with D unclear. CDR1 is MDHEN, CDR2 SYDVKM, per germline. V was cut by 8 bases and J by 0 bases, with 7 bases left in between. CDR3 length: 12 residues. CDR3 amino acids: CASLQNQETQYF. The DNA for the CDR3 is TGTGCCAGCCTCCAGAACCAAGAGACCCAGTACTTC.

As for this clonotype: This clone may be a read error of a much larger clone one base away. V gene TRBV5-1 combines with J gene TRBJ2-5, with D perhaps TRBD2 (5 bases). Germline values: CDR1 SGHRS, CDR2 YFSETQ. The CDR3 is 14 residues long. The CDR3 spells CASTRGEGRETQCF. The DNA of the CDR3 is TGCGCCAGCACCCGTGGAGAGGGAAGGGAGACCCAGTGCTTC.

This clonotype came up once. Germline is not matched at one junction end, which may reflect a read error. The V call is TRBV5-1, the J call TRBJ2-5, with D maybe TRBD2 (6 bases). CDR1 and CDR2 (germline): SGHRS, YFSETQ. The CDR3 consists of 16 residues. The CDR3 sequence is CASSRPGTGVQEAQYF. The DNA for the CDR3 is TGCGCCAGCAGCCGCCCCGGGACGGGAGTCCAAGAGGCCCAGTACTTC.

A note on this clonotype: A much larger clone lies a single base off, so this may be a read error. CDR3 in amino acids: CASSVMGQREGRYEQFF. CDR3 sequence (DNA): TGCGCCAGCAGCGTGATGGGCCAGCGGGAGGGCCGGTACGAGCAGTTCTTC. The genes are TRBV5-1 and TRBJ2-7; 10 bases line up with TRBD2. The DNA end favors TRBJ2-1, so the J call may be wrong. The CDR3 has 17 amino acids. CDR1 and CDR2 from the germline V gene are SGHRS and YFSETQ.

This clonotype was counted only a few times. Since the CDR3 does not end with the conserved phenylalanine or tryptophan, this likely comes from a read error. J is TRBJ2-3 and V is TRBV6-6; D may be TRBD2 (5 bases). Germline assignment: CDR1 MNHNY and CDR2 SVGAGI (reference sequence). This CDR3 region has 11 residues. The V gene lost 8 bases and the J gene lost 10 bases, with 13 bases spanning the gap. The CDR3 DNA follows: TGTGCCAGCGGTTCAGAGGAGGCGCAGTATTCT. This gives the protein CASGSEEAQYS.